A selection of T cell receptor beta chains follows, all from one sample in a study of T-cell memory formation after mild COVID-19. TCRdb used MiXCR to reprocess the 5' RACE reads, holding one entry per CDR3 protein. The data contain about 44,000 distinct CDR3 sequences, about 6.8% of them singletons. The sample comprised PBMCs or a T cell subset sorted from them (not recorded which). These receptors came from an adult who had mild COVID-19 (a few samples of this study predate the infection). Cell type and time point are not known. Each CDR3 is given with its conserved first and last residue. D genes are given only for firm matches. Size values are once, few and many counts, or a class for expanded clones, and some rows have none.

v_call,j_call,d_call,clone_size,cdr3_nt,cdr3_aa
TRBV3-1,TRBJ2-7,-,-,TGTGCCAGCAGCGAAGCCTGGCAGGGGCCATACGAGCAGTACTTC,CASSEAWQGPYEQYF
TRBV5-1,TRBJ2-1,TRBD2,-,TGCGCCAGCAGCTTGGCCCTAGCGGGGGAGGTTTACAATGAGCAGTTCTTC,CASSLALAGEVYNEQFF
TRBV4-1,TRBJ2-7,TRBD1,many,TGCGCCAGCAAACCCGGGACAGGCTCCTACGAGCAGTACTTC,CASKPGTGSYEQYF
TRBV25-1,TRBJ1-1,-,many,TGTGCCAGCAGTGCTCCCGACGGACGATCGACTGAAGCTTTCTTT,CASSAPDGRSTEAFF
TRBV4-2,TRBJ2-3,-,-,TGTGCCAGCAGCCGCCAGGGGAGTCAGCGGAGCACAGATACGCAGTATTTT,CASSRQGSQRSTDTQYF
TRBV12-3/TRBV12-4,TRBJ1-2,TRBD1,-,TGTGCCAGCAGTCCGGGGACAGGGAGAAACTTC,CASSPGTGRNF
TRBV10-3,TRBJ2-7,TRBD1,many,TGTGCCATCAGTGAGGACAGGGGTTACGAGCAGTACTTC,CAISEDRGYEQYF
TRBV29-1,TRBJ2-5,-,many,TGCAGCGTTGAAGGGTACCGCCAAGAGACCCAGTACTTC,CSVEGYRQETQYF
TRBV5-1,TRBJ2-1,-,medium-sized,TGCGCCAGCAGCCCCGGGGCTAGGTACAATGAGCAGTTCTTC,CASSPGARYNEQFF
TRBV9,TRBJ2-7,TRBD1,many,TGTGCCAGCAGCGTAGGGATGGACAGGGGCCACGAGCAGTACTTC,CASSVGMDRGHEQYF
TRBV3-1,TRBJ2-7,TRBD1,few,TGTGCCAGCAGCCAAGGTGGACAGGGAATACCTCGCGAGCAGTACTTC,CASSQGGQGIPREQYF
TRBV27,TRBJ1-1,TRBD1,-,TGTGCCAGCACCTTTAAGGCAGGGGGCACCATGAACACTGAAGCTTTCTTT,CASTFKAGGTMNTEAFF
TRBV5-1,TRBJ1-4,TRBD1,-,TGCGCCAGCAGCCACTCCGGGACAGAGGAAAAACTGTTTTTT,CASSHSGTEEKLFF
TRBV4-1,TRBJ2-1,-,many,TGCGCCAGCAGCCGCATAGGGGGAGGCAATGAGCAGTTCTTC,CASSRIGGGNEQFF
TRBV29-1,TRBJ2-3,-,many,TGCAGCGTTGAAGATCGAATAGCGGATACGCAGTATTTT,CSVEDRIADTQYF
TRBV7-3,TRBJ1-1,-,many,TGTGCCAGCAGGAGGTTGTTATCAGACGCCGGGGACACTGAAGCTTTCTTT,CASRRLLSDAGDTEAFF
TRBV5-6,TRBJ1-2,-,few,TGTGCCAGCAGCCCCCTGGAGAGCTCTAACTATGGCTACACCTTC,CASSPLESSNYGYTF
TRBV18,TRBJ2-1,-,many,TGTGCCAGCTCACAGGCGGCCGTCAATGAGCAGTTCTTC,CASSQAAVNEQFF
TRBV20-1,TRBJ1-5,TRBD1,many,TGCAGTGCTAGAGGAAACAGGGGCAGCAATCAGCCCCAGCATTTT,CSARGNRGSNQPQHF
TRBV10-3,TRBJ1-4,-,few,TGTGCCATCAGTAGAGAACCTACAACTAATGAAAAACTGTTTTTT,CAISREPTTNEKLFF
TRBV7-6,TRBJ1-5,-,few,TGTGCCAGCAGCTTAAGCGCAGGGCGGGTTCAGCCCCAGCATTTT,CASSLSAGRVQPQHF
TRBV7-2,TRBJ2-2,TRBD1,many,TGTGCCAGCAGCTTAGCATCGAGGGACAGGGGGATCACCCTCCCCGGGGAGCTGTTTTTT,CASSLASRDRGITLPGELFF
TRBV25-1,TRBJ1-1,-,-,TGTGCCAGCAGTGAATTGGGGTTCGCTGAAGCTTTCTTT,CASSELGFAEAFF
TRBV3-1,TRBJ1-1,TRBD1,few,TGTGCCAGCAGCCAAGATAGAACAGGGGGCTTGGCTGAAGCTTTCTTT,CASSQDRTGGLAEAFF
TRBV7-9,TRBJ2-7,TRBD2,many,TGTGCCAGCAGCTTAGGAGGACTAGCGGGGTGGTCCTACGAGCAGTACTTC,CASSLGGLAGWSYEQYF
TRBV11-2,TRBJ1-4,-,few,TGTGCCAGCAGCTTAGATGGGCGAGTTGGCGAAAAACTGTTTTTT,CASSLDGRVGEKLFF
TRBV5-6,TRBJ2-2,TRBD2,-,TGTGCCAGCAGCTCCGGACTAGCGGGAGATTTTGGCGGGGAGCTGTTTTTT,CASSSGLAGDFGGELFF
TRBV4-1,TRBJ2-6,-,few,TGCGCCAGCAGTCCGACAGGCGGTGCCATCTCTGGGGCCAACGTCCTGACTTTC,CASSPTGGAISGANVLTF
TRBV3-1,TRBJ1-1,-,many,TGTGCCAGCAGCCAAGCGACTGGGGCTGAAGCTTTCTTT,CASSQATGAEAFF
TRBV20-1,TRBJ2-2,-,few,TGCAGTGCTATGACCCCCGTCGGGGAGCTGTTTTTT,CSAMTPVGELFF
TRBV18,TRBJ1-1,TRBD1,-,TGTGCCAGCTCACCTAGGACAGGGACGGCGAACACTGAAGCTTTCTTT,CASSPRTGTANTEAFF
TRBV6-2/TRBV6-3,TRBJ2-5,TRBD2,-,TGTGCCAGCAGGGGAGGCGGGGGATCCCAAGAGACCCAGTACTTC,CASRGGGGSQETQYF
TRBV12-3/TRBV12-4,TRBJ2-4,-,many,TGTGCCAGCAGTTTGGTAGGGGCTAGGGCCAAAAACATTCAGTACTTC,CASSLVGARAKNIQYF
TRBV4-1,TRBJ2-1,TRBD2,few,TGCGCCAGCAGCCAAGCTAGCGGGAGCCTCTCCTACAATGAGCAGTTCTTC,CASSQASGSLSYNEQFF
TRBV4-3,TRBJ2-1,-,many,TGCGCCAGCAGCCAAGATCAGCCGGGGGTTTACAATGAGCAGTTCTTC,CASSQDQPGVYNEQFF